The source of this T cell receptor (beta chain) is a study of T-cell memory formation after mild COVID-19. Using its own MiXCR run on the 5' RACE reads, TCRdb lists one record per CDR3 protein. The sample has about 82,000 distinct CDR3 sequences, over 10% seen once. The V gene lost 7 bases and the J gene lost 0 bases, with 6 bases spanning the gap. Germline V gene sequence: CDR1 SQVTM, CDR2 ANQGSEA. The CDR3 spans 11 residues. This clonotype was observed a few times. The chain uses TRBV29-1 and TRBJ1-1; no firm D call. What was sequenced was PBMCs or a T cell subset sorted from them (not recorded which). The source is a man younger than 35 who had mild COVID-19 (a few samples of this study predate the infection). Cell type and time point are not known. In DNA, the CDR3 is TGCAGCGGGGAAGTGAACACTGAAGCTTTCTTT. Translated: CSGEVNTEAFF.